This TCR beta chain emerged from a study of blood T cell repertoires in COVID-19. Looking at the study overall: From the United States, Italy and Spain came samples of acute and convalescent COVID-19. PBMCs, B-cell-depleted T cells, or T cells provided the cDNA or gDNA that made up the material.

Germline V CDR1 and CDR2: GTSNPN, SVGIG (reference sequence). This CDR3 is 16 amino acids long. V lost 1 base, J lost 0 bases, and 13 bases lay in between. The authors' processing: Estimation of nucleated cell counts was performed using reference gene primer amplification. TCRdb's table, derived via immunoSEQ multiplex PCR, lists solely in-frame clones and lacks some. V and J calls and clone size are as listed in that table; D and trimming were resolved from the DNA. Here the sample spans about 190,000 clones, over 80% being singletons. Sequencing was done on a sample of peripheral blood. This chain connects TRBV30 to TRBJ1-5, with D perhaps TRBD1 (6 bases). The sequence was collected from a middle-aged woman with acute or convalescent COVID-19. The CDR3 sequence: CAWSATGMISNQPQHF. In nucleotides, the CDR3 is TGTGCCTGGAGTGCTACAGGGATGATTAGCAATCAGCCCCAGCATTTT. Full variable domain (remainder filled in from reference TRBV30 and TRBJ1-5): SQTIHQWPATLVQPVGSPLSLECTVEGTSNPNLYWYRQAAGRGLQLLFYSVGIGQISSEVPQNLSASRPQDRQFILSSKKLLLSDSGFYLCAWSATGMISNQPQHFGDGTRLSIL.